This T cell receptor beta chain was profiled in a study of cytomegalovirus exposure and HLA in healthy donors. Study observations and caveats: In a later analysis, donors in an Asian-associated ancestry cluster reportedly had fewer N-insertions in productive TCRs than the cohort mean. Further analysis, carried out later, found HLA-associated TCR beta chains more clonally expanded than equally common other chains.

This clone was seen repeatedly, ten times or more. The antigen is undetermined. The ends were cut back, 5 bases at V and 5 bases at J, with 12 bases in the middle. This CDR3 region has 14 residues. Germline assignment: CDR1 SGHVS and CDR2 FQNEAQ. The PCR used 60 Vbeta and 13 Jbeta primers. TCRdb's table, derived via immunoSEQ multiplex PCR, lists solely in-frame clones and lacks some. The sample has 90,000 to 100,000 clones, about 72% seen once; the top ten hold around 20%. Sequences were obtained from PBMCs. The chain has TRBV7-8 and TRBJ2-2, with D maybe TRBD1 (6 bases). The TCR originated in an older woman in good health and CMV-seropositive. The DNA of the CDR3 is TGTGCCAGCAGCCGTGGTCAGGGGACCGGGGAGCTGTTTTTT. Translation: CASSRGQGTGELFF.